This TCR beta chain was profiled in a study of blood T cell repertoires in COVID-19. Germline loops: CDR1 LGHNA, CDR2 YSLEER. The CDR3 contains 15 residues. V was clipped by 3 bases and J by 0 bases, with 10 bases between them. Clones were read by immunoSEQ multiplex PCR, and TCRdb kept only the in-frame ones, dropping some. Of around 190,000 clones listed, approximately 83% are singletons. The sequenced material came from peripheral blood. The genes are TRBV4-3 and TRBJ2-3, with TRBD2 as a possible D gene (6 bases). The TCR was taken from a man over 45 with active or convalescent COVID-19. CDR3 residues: CASSHTGTSTDTQYF. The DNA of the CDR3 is TGCGCCAGCAGCCATACGGGGACTAGCACAGATACGCAGTATTTT.